This T cell receptor (beta chain) comes out of a study of blood T cell repertoires in COVID-19. The overall study: Acute and convalescent COVID-19 samples came from the United States, Italy and Spain. PBMCs, B-cell-depleted T cells, or T cells were the source of the cDNA or gDNA that made up the material.

Authors' analysis steps: Estimated nucleated cell counts came from reference gene primer amplification. Assay: immunoSEQ multiplex PCR; the TCRdb copy retains only in-frame clones and omits some. The V and J calls and the clone size are those of that table, but D and trimming were determined from the DNA. The repertoire consists of 150,000 to 200,000 clones, with roughly 80% occurring once and the leading ten covering about a tenth. The sequencing input was peripheral blood. This TCR was sampled from a man between 70 and 80 years old with active or convalescent COVID-19.

This CDR3 reads CASSPGDGQPQHF. CDR3 nucleotides: TGCGCCAGCAGCCCAGGGGACGGTCAGCCCCAGCATTTT. This chain connects TRBV5-1 to TRBJ1-5, with a weak D call TRBD1 (6 bases). The germline V and J ends were trimmed by 4 bases and 6 bases, with 11 bases remaining between them. Germline assignment: CDR1 SGHRS and CDR2 YFSETQ. The CDR3 is 13 residues long. The full variable domain, rest sourced from reference TRBV5-1 and TRBJ1-5, is KAGVTQTPRYLIKTRGQQVTLSCSPISGHRSVSWYQQTPGQGLQFLFEYFSETQRNKGNFPGRFSGRQFSNSRSEMNVSTLELGDSALYLCASSPGDGQPQHFGDGTRLSIL.